The 8 T cell receptor beta chains presented below share a single source sample, sequenced in a study of T cell repertoires in ileal Crohn's disease. Produced via immunoSEQ multiplex PCR; TCRdb's table is partial and in-frame only. Here the sample spans roughly 15,000 clones, roughly three fifths being singletons. The sequenced sample was ileal tissue. The source of these receptors is an adult with Crohn's disease.

This clone was seen only a few times. The chain carries TRBV30 and TRBJ2-7; no reliable D call. Trimming pared 3 bases from V and 2 bases from J, leaving 5 bases between. The germline CDR1 and CDR2 sequences are GTSNPN and SVGIG (reference sequence). The CDR3 totals 11 residues. CDR3 in DNA: TGTGCCTGGAGGGCAACCTACGAGCAGTACTTC. It is translated as CAWRATYEQYF.

This chain uses TRBV4-3 with TRBJ1-1; D unresolved. V gave up 4 bases and J gave up 3 bases, with 12 bases separating them. The germline V gene has CDR1 LGHNA and CDR2 YSLEER. CDR3 length equals 14 residues. The CDR3 nucleotides read TGCGCCAGCAGCCGCCAGCGAGGGTACACTGAAGCTTTCTTT. It codes for CASSRQRGYTEAFF.

The chain combines TRBV29-1 with TRBJ1-1; D is unresolved. Between the trimmed V and J ends, which lost 2 bases and 2 bases, there was a span of 3 bases. CDR3 length equals 11 residues. Germline V gene data show CDR1 as SQVTM and CDR2 as ANQGSEA. The CDR3: CSVEYNTEAFF. CDR3 coding DNA: TGCAGCGTTGAATATAACACTGAAGCTTTCTTT.

This clone appeared a single time. The J gene is TRBJ1-4, the V gene TRBV19; the D gene is possibly TRBD1 (6 bases). V dropped 8 bases and J dropped 5 bases, with 15 bases sitting between them. CDR3 length: 14 residues. CDR1 is LNHDA and CDR2 is SQIVND in the germline V gene (reference sequence). The CDR3 protein is CASGTGRENEKLFF. CDR3 DNA: TGTGCCAGTGGAACAGGGAGGGAGAATGAAAAACTGTTTTTT.

This sequence joins TRBV5-6 and TRBJ1-5; D is undetermined. This CDR3 region has 15 residues. Trimming pared 2 bases from V and 1 base from J, leaving 10 bases between. Germline lookup yields CDR1 SGHDT and CDR2 YYEEEE. DNA for the CDR3: TGTGCCAGCAGCTTAGGGAGTGGAAGCAATCAGCCCCAGCATTTT. Translation gives CASSLGSGSNQPQHF.

V gene TRBV5-8 combines with J gene TRBJ2-7; 7 bases line up with TRBD1. The V gene's germline CDR1 is SGHTS and CDR2 YDEGEE. The junction had 6 bases not matched to a gene; V was cut back by 2 bases and J by 4 bases. The CDR3 contains 14 residues. CDR3 coding DNA: TGTGCCAGCAGCTTACAGGGGCGGACATACGAGCAGTACTTC. Its protein product is CASSLQGRTYEQYF.

The V call is TRBV5-1, the J call TRBJ2-1; D is undetermined. Deletions cut 0 bases from V and 4 bases from J, with 8 bases between. The V gene's germline CDR1 is SGHRS and CDR2 YFSETQ. This CDR3 has 14 amino acids. The chain's CDR3 is CASSLGQAYNEQFF. CDR3 sequence (DNA): TGCGCCAGCAGCTTGGGCCAGGCGTACAATGAGCAGTTCTTC.

Only a few counts were recorded for this clone. The CDR3 spells CASSSQTGTLAKNIQYF. The CDR3 bases are TGTGCCAGCTCGAGTCAGACAGGGACCCTAGCCAAAAACATTCAGTACTTC. The V and J genes are TRBV2 and TRBJ2-4, with 7 bases fitting TRBD1. This CDR3 has 17 residues. V was pared by 8 bases and J by 0 bases, with 13 bases of the junction left unmatched. Germline CDR1 is SNHLY and CDR2 is FYNNEI.